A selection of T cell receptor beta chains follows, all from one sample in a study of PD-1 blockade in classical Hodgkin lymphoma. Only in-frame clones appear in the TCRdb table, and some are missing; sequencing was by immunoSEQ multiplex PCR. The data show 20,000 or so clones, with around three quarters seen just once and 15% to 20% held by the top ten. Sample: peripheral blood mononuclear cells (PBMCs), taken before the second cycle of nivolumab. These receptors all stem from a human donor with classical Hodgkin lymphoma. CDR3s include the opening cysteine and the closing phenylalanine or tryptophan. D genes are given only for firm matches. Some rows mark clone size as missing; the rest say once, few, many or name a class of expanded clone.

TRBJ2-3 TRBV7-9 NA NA TGTGCCAGCAGCTTATCGGGGTACACAGATACGCAGTATTTT CASSLSGYTDTQYF
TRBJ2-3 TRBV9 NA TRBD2 TGTGCCAGCAGCGTAGCGGCTAGCGGGGGGTACACAGATACGCAGTATTTT CASSVAASGGYTDTQYF
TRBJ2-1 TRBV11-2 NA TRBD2 TGTGCCAGCAGCGTAACCGGGACTAGTCCCGATGAGCAGTTCTTC CASSVTGTSPDEQFF
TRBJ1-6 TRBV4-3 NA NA TGCGCCAGCAGCCAAGACCTCCCCTTTCGGGGTTGGGATTCACCCCTCCACTTT CASSQDLPFRGWDSPLHF
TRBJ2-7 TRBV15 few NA TGTGCCACCAGCAGAGACATGGCCTCCTACGAGCAGTACTTC CATSRDMASYEQYF
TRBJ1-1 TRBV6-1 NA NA TGTGCCAGCAGTGAACTTCTGACAGGATCTATGAACACTGAAGCTTTCTTT CASSELLTGSMNTEAFF
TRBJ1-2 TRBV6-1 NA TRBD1 TGTGCCAGCAGACAGGGACAGGACTTAACTAATGGCTACACCTTC CASRQGQDLTNGYTF
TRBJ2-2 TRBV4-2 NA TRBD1 TGTGCCAGCAGCTTCGGGACAGCCACCGGGGAGCTGTTTTTT CASSFGTATGELFF
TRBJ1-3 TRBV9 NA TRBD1 TGTGCCAGCAGCGTAGCACCGGGACAGGGATTCTCTGGAAACACCATATATTTT CASSVAPGQGFSGNTIYF
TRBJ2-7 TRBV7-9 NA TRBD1 TGTGCCAGCAGCGAGGACAGGGGCTACGAGCAGTACTTC CASSEDRGYEQYF
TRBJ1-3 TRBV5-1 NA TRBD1 TGCGCCAGCAGCCCCGGGACAGGGGGCTCTGGAAACACCATATATTTT CASSPGTGGSGNTIYF
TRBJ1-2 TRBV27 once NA TGTGCCAGCAGTCCCGCGGAAAGAGGGGCTGGCTACACCTTC CASSPAERGAGYTF
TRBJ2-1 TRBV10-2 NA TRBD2 TGCGCCAGCATCAGGACTAGCGGAGGAGTTGACAATGAGCAGTTCTTC CASIRTSGGVDNEQFF
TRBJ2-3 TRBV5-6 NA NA TGTGCCAGCAGCTTGGTGTTGATTGATACGCAGTATTTT CASSLVLIDTQYF
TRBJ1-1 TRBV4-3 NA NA TGCGCCAGCAGCCAAGATCGAGGGATGACTGAAGCTTTCTTT CASSQDRGMTEAFF
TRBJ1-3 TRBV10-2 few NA TGCGCCAGCAGCGTACAGGGCGAGGGTGGAAACACCATATATTTT CASSVQGEGGNTIYF
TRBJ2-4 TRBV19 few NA TGTGCCAGTAGTATAGATGAACGACAGAACAAAAACATTCAGTACTTC CASSIDERQNKNIQYF
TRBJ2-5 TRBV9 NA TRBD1 TGTGCCAGCAGCGTAGGATTGGACAGGGAAGAGACCCAGTACTTC CASSVGLDREETQYF
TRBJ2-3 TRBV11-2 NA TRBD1 TGTGCCAGCAGCACAACATCGGGACAGTCTGGCACAGATACGCAGTATTTT CASSTTSGQSGTDTQYF
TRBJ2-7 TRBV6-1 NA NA TGTGCCAGCACCCCCTCCTATGGGGCCTACGAGCAGTACTTC CASTPSYGAYEQYF